Listed below are T cell receptor beta chains from one sample, sequenced in a study of T cells after yellow fever vaccination. TCRdb re-analysed the 5' RACE reads in MiXCR, keeping a single row per CDR3 protein. The table records 150,000 to 200,000 distinct CDR3 sequences, 5.5% to 8% of them present only once. Here the sequenced sample was CD4+ T cells sorted from PBMCs, taken on the day of the first yellow fever vaccination. The receptors here all came from a man aged 18 to 30 who received the YFV17D yellow fever vaccine. The CDR3 runs from the conserved cysteine through the conserved F or W. D genes are given only for firm matches. Clone size appears in some rows only: once, few, many, or a class for an expanded clone.

j_call | d_call | clone_size | v_call | cdr3_length | cdr3_nt | cdr3_aa
TRBJ2-3 | TRBD2 | many | TRBV20-1 | 14 | TGCAGTGCTCCGGCTTTAGCGGGGGGAGATACGCAGTATTTT | CSAPALAGGDTQYF
TRBJ2-5 | TRBD1 | many | TRBV5-1 | 15 | TGCGCCAGCAGCTTGAGAGACAGGGGGCGAGAGACCCAGTACTTC | CASSLRDRGRETQYF
TRBJ2-7 | - | few | TRBV7-2 | 15 | TGTGCCAGCAGCTTAGGTCCCATTTTGGGCCCCGAGCAGTACTTC | CASSLGPILGPEQYF
TRBJ2-1 | - | - | TRBV7-2 | 15 | TGTGCCAGCAGCTTAGCGGGAGTACTCTACAATGAGCAGTTCTTC | CASSLAGVLYNEQFF
TRBJ1-2 | - | many | TRBV20-1 | 14 | TGCAGTGCTAGTTCCAGGCCTCCGAACTATGGCTACACCTTC | CSASSRPPNYGYTF
TRBJ2-3 | - | many | TRBV7-3 | 14 | TGTGCCAGCAGCTTAAACCCCGTTGCAGATACGCAGTATTTT | CASSLNPVADTQYF
TRBJ2-1 | - | many | TRBV25-1 | 14 | TGTGCCAGCAAGGAGGGGGGGCGATACAATGAGCAGTTCTTC | CASKEGGRYNEQFF
TRBJ2-1 | TRBD2 | many | TRBV5-1 | 14 | TGCGCCAGCATCCTTGAGCGGGGCCACAATGAGCAGTTCTTC | CASILERGHNEQFF
TRBJ2-3 | TRBD2 | many | TRBV11-2 | 15 | TGTGCCAGCAGCTCGGGACTAGCGGGGGGGCCTACGCAGTATTTT | CASSSGLAGGPTQYF
TRBJ2-3 | - | many | TRBV7-2 | 15 | TGTGCCAGCAGCTTAGGGGGGACTTACACAGATACGCAGTATTTT | CASSLGGTYTDTQYF
TRBJ2-1 | TRBD2 | many | TRBV5-1 | 15 | TGCGCCAGCAGCTTCTCGACTAGCGGGGGGACCGACAGATTCTTC | CASSFSTSGGTDRFF
TRBJ1-1 | TRBD1 | - | TRBV5-4 | 16 | TGTGCCAGCAGCTTGGGTAAGGGACAGGGAAACACTGAAGCTTTCTTT | CASSLGKGQGNTEAFF
TRBJ1-1 | - | - | TRBV7-9 | 14 | TGTGCCAGCAGCTCCTATCCCGGGGACGCTGAAGCTTTCTTT | CASSSYPGDAEAFF
TRBJ1-5 | - | many | TRBV7-9 | 14 | TGTGCCAGCAGCTTAGGGGGCGTTGGTCAGCCCCAGCATTTT | CASSLGGVGQPQHF
TRBJ2-2 | - | many | TRBV12-3/TRBV12-4 | 16 | TGTGCCAGCAGTCGAGGACTCCTCTCGAACACCGGGGAGCTGTTTTTT | CASSRGLLSNTGELFF
TRBJ1-1 | TRBD1 | - | TRBV5-1 | 14 | TGCGCCAGCAGCTTGGGCACAGGGGCCACTGAAGCTTTCTTT | CASSLGTGATEAFF
TRBJ2-7 | TRBD2 | - | TRBV20-1 | 15 | TGCAGTGCTAAGGCCCTAGAACGGGGGGGGGACGAGCAGTACTTC | CSAKALERGGDEQYF
TRBJ2-7 | - | few | TRBV7-2 | 13 | TGTGCCAGCAGCTTAGCGCACTCCTACGAGCAGTACTTC | CASSLAHSYEQYF
TRBJ1-1 | TRBD1 | few | TRBV20-1 | 17 | TGCAGTGCTAGAGATACGGGCAGGGGGTCTATAAACACTGAAGCTTTCTTT | CSARDTGRGSINTEAFF
TRBJ2-5 | - | many | TRBV10-3 | 14 | TGTGCCATCAGAGGAGGGGGGGGACAAGAGACCCAGTACTTC | CAIRGGGGQETQYF
TRBJ1-1 | - | many | TRBV24-1 | 11 | TGTGCCACCAGAGCCGACAGCGAAGCTTTCTTT | CATRADSEAFF
TRBJ2-1 | TRBD2 | few | TRBV6-2/TRBV6-3 | 17 | TGTGCCAGCAGTCCCTACCCCCTAGCGGGGGTCTCGAGTGAGCAGTTCTTC | CASSPYPLAGVSSEQFF
TRBJ2-7 | - | - | TRBV7-9 | 15 | TGTGCCAGCAGCTGGGGGCAGGGGAGCTCCTACGAGCAGTACTTC | CASSWGQGSSYEQYF
TRBJ1-5 | - | - | TRBV6-1 | 15 | TGTGCCAGCAGAGAGGACCTACATAGCAATCAGCCCCAGCATTTT | CASREDLHSNQPQHF
TRBJ1-6 | TRBD1 | - | TRBV5-1 | 15 | TGCGCCAGCAGCTTGGACGGACAGGGAATTTCACCCCTCCACTTT | CASSLDGQGISPLHF
TRBJ1-5 | - | many | TRBV5-5 | 14 | TGTGCCAGCAGCTTGGCCTCCGGGAATCAGCCCCAGCATTTT | CASSLASGNQPQHF
TRBJ1-2 | TRBD1 | - | TRBV29-1 | 13 | TGCAGCGCCCGCAGGACAGGGGACTATGGCTACACCTTC | CSARRTGDYGYTF
TRBJ2-1 | TRBD1 | many | TRBV12-3/TRBV12-4 | 15 | TGTGCCAGCAGTCACCGACAGGGGTCGGTTAATGAGCAGTTCTTC | CASSHRQGSVNEQFF